The clone carrying this T cell receptor beta chain was picked up many times. TCRdb redid the calling of the PCR reads with MiXCR, one entry per CDR3 protein. The table lists approximately 5,000 distinct CDR3 sequences, under 50% of them singletons. CDR1 is MNHEY and CDR2 is SMNVEV in the germline V gene (reference sequence). The CDR3 extends over 12 amino acids. The V end was cut by 6 bases, the J end by 2 bases, with 7 bases between. This specimen comes from a study of CD4 and CD8 cells across lung adenocarcinoma regions. The chain uses TRBV27 and TRBJ1-2; TRBD1 might be the D (5 bases). The sample was CD8+ T cells from the margin of a lung tumor. The TCR sequence derives from a male donor with lung adenocarcinoma. The CD4 and CD8 labels of this study may be unreliable. The DNA for the CDR3 is TGTGCCAGCAGGCAGGGAAACTATGGCTACACCTTC. Amino acid sequence: CASRQGNYGYTF.